This entry lists 14 T cell receptor beta chains sequenced from one sample in a study of T cell responses to AZD1222 COVID-19 vaccine. TCRdb's table, derived via immunoSEQ multiplex PCR, lists solely in-frame clones and lacks some. The sample contains roughly 100,000 clones, 90% of which appear only once. This specimen was peripheral blood, taken on day 0 of AZD1222 vaccination. These TCRs come from an adult in good health.

The J gene is TRBJ2-7, the V gene TRBV15; 9 positions match TRBD1. The CDR3 spans 15 residues. Germline V gives CDR1 LNHNV, CDR2 YYDKDF (reference sequence). Unmatched junction bases numbered 5, after V lost 3 bases and J lost 2 bases. In DNA, the CDR3 is TGTGCCACCAGCAGTGAGGACAGGGGTCCCTACGAGCAGTACTTC. Amino acids: CATSSEDRGPYEQYF.

On this clone itself: One junction end does not reproduce the germline sequence, and a read error may be involved. The chain couples TRBV6-5 to TRBJ1-4, with 9 bases matching TRBD1. The germline V gene has CDR1 MNHEY and CDR2 SVGAGI. This CDR3 region has 15 residues. The CDR3 protein is CAGEPGQGKDEKLFF. CDR3 nucleotides: TGCGCTGGAGAACCGGGACAGGGAAAAGATGAAAAACTGTTTTTT.

The table lists this clone with a count of one. The chain joins TRBV6-5 to TRBJ1-6; 10 nucleotides match TRBD1. The CDR3 contains 14 residues. V shed 6 bases, J shed 8 bases, and the junction held 4 bases outside the gene matches. In germline, CDR1 is MNHEY, CDR2 SVGAGI. The CDR3 here is CASRGTGVDSPLHF. The CDR3 DNA sequence: TGTGCCAGCAGAGGGACAGGGGTGGATTCACCCCTCCACTTT.

The V and J genes are TRBV30 and TRBJ1-4; maybe TRBD1 (5 bases). The germline V gene has CDR1 GTSNPN and CDR2 SVGIG (reference sequence). V was cut by 4 bases and J by 0 bases, with 9 bases left in between. The CDR3 is made up of 14 amino acids. CDR3 in amino acids: CAWNGGATNEKLFF. The CDR3 coding sequence is TGTGCCTGGAACGGGGGGGCAACTAATGAAAAACTGTTTTTT. The whole variable domain, filled in from reference TRBV30 and TRBJ1-4, reads SQTIHQWPATLVQPVGSPLSLECTVEGTSNPNLYWYRQAAGRGLQLLFYSVGIGQISSEVPQNLSASRPQDRQFILSSKKLLLSDSGFYLCAWNGGATNEKLFFGSGTQLSVL.

This chain uses TRBV5-1 with TRBJ2-2; TRBD1 agrees at 9 bases. The CDR3 runs 15 residues. The J segment lost 5 bases and the V segment lost 4 bases, leaving 6 bases of the junction unmatched. CDR1 SGHRS and CDR2 YFSETQ come from the germline V gene. CDR3 bases: TGCGCCAGCAGCCAGGGACAGGGTGGGACCGGGGAGCTGTTTTTT. Its translation: CASSQGQGGTGELFF.

The chain employs TRBV6-5 and TRBJ1-3; possible D gene TRBD1, 6 bases. The germline CDR1 and CDR2 sequences are MNHEY and SVGAGI. V gave up 6 bases and J gave up 2 bases, with 8 bases separating them. CDR3 length: 13 residues. The CDR3 DNA sequence: TGTGCCAGCAGGGACAGTGCTGGAAACACCATATATTTT. It specifies CASRDSAGNTIYF.

The chain is built from TRBV19 and TRBJ1-1, with 7 bases aligning to TRBD1. The CDR3 has 15 residues. Germline trimming cut 3 bases from V and 2 bases from J; bases unmatched to any gene: 6. Germline CDR1 LNHDA, CDR2 SQIVND (reference sequence). The CDR3, as DNA: TGTGCCAGTAGTATGAGCCGGGACAGAAACACTGAAGCTTTCTTT. Its translation: CASSMSRDRNTEAFF. The full variable domain, rest sourced from reference TRBV19 and TRBJ1-1, is DGGITQSPKYLFRKEGQNVTLSCEQNLNHDAMYWYRQDPGQGLRLIYYSQIVNDFQKGDIAEGYSVSREKKESFPLTVTSAQKNPTAFYLCASSMSRDRNTEAFFGQGTRLTVV.

The rearrangement uses TRBV10-2 and TRBJ2-1; 14 bases line up with TRBD2. Germline values: CDR1 WSHSY, CDR2 SAAADI. V was clipped by 3 bases and J by 9 bases; unmatched bases: 4. The CDR3 is 15 residues long. The CDR3 region has the DNA TGCGCCAGCAGTGAAGAGACTAGCGGGGGGGGTGAGCAGTTCTTC. Amino acids: CASSEETSGGGEQFF.

The chain employs TRBV29-1 and TRBJ2-7; D uncertain. Germline assignment: CDR1 SQVTM and CDR2 ANQGSEA. This CDR3 is built from 11 residues. V gave up 4 bases and J gave up 2 bases, with 6 bases separating them. CDR3 coding DNA: TGCAGCGTTGTAAGGGCCTACGAGCAGTACTTC. Its translation: CSVVRAYEQYF.

A remark on this clone: Germline and junction disagree at one end, which may indicate a read error. In DNA, the CDR3 is TGTGCCAGCACTGACCGGGGGAGCTCCTATAATTCACCCTTCCACTTT. Protein: CASTDRGSSYNSPFHF. This chain uses TRBV6-6 with TRBJ1-6; the D gene is possibly TRBD1 (5 bases). In germline, CDR1 is MNHNY, CDR2 SVGAGI (reference sequence). The length of the CDR3 is 16 residues.

This clone appeared a single time. V is TRBV19 and J is TRBJ1-6; D uncertain. The CDR3 has 16 amino acids. Germline loops: CDR1 LNHDA, CDR2 SQIVND (reference sequence). The germline V and J ends were trimmed by 1 base and 9 bases, with 16 bases remaining between them. The CDR3 sequence is CASSIGSAGSGSPLHF. CDR3 in DNA: TGTGCCAGTAGTATAGGGTCGGCGGGATCTGGTTCACCCCTCCACTTT.

This chain links TRBV7-9 with TRBJ2-2; D could derive from TRBD1 or TRBD2 (5 bases each). CDR1 is SEHNR and CDR2 is FQNEAQ in the germline V gene (reference sequence). The length of the CDR3 is 16 residues. Trimming stripped 5 bases from V and 0 bases from J, with 13 bases between. The CDR3 coding sequence is TGTGCCAGCAGCCCTCCCGGGGACGCGAACACCGGGGAGCTGTTTTTT. Its protein product is CASSPPGDANTGELFF.

The rearrangement links TRBV5-4 to TRBJ1-1, with D perhaps TRBD1 (5 bases). From germline, CDR1 is SGHNT and CDR2 YYREEE (reference sequence). V was trimmed by 4 bases and J by 1 base, leaving 17 bases between them. This CDR3 spans 16 amino acids. CDR3 sequence: CASSKTLLGQNTEAFF. As DNA, the CDR3 is TGTGCCAGCAGCAAGACCCTCTTAGGACAGAACACTGAAGCTTTCTTT.

This rearrangement joins TRBV7-7 to TRBJ2-5; no firm D call. V was trimmed by 5 bases and J by 4 bases, leaving 11 bases between them. The CDR3 totals 13 residues. In germline, CDR1 is SSHAT, CDR2 FNYEAQ (reference sequence). The CDR3 DNA sequence: TGTGCCAGCAGCCAGAACTTGGGAGAGACCCAGTACTTC. Translated: CASSQNLGETQYF.